The next 5 T cell receptor beta chains were all read from a single sample in a study of blood T cell repertoires in COVID-19. Assay: immunoSEQ multiplex PCR; the TCRdb copy retains only in-frame clones and omits some. The repertoire has fewer than 450,000 clones, 88% of them found once; the top ten carry 7.3%. The sequencing input was peripheral blood. The receptors were gathered from a woman in her 70s with COVID-19, enrolled during active disease.

V gene TRBV4-1 combines with J gene TRBJ1-2; tentatively, D is TRBD1 (6 bases). Trimming took 4 bases from V and 6 from J, leaving 15 bases between them. Germline lookup yields CDR1 MGHRA and CDR2 YSYEKL. The CDR3 has 14 amino acids. The CDR3 DNA follows: TGCGCCAGCAGCCCTAACACAGGGTTACATGGCTACACCTTC. Translated, it gives CASSPNTGLHGYTF.

With regard to this clone: Other nucleotide sequences in the sample specify the same CDR3. J is TRBJ1-2 and V is TRBV7-2, with TRBD1 identical over 8 bases. V lost 5 bases and J lost 6; bases outside the gene matches: 5. Germline lookup yields CDR1 SGHTA and CDR2 FQGNSA. This CDR3 is 13 amino acids long. In DNA, the CDR3 is TGTGCCAGCAGCCCCGGACAGGGAGATGGCTACACCTTC. It is translated as CASSPGQGDGYTF.

The chain is built from TRBV7-3 and TRBJ2-5; 15 bases map to TRBD2. The V gene end was trimmed by 5 bases and the J gene end by 4 bases; junction bases not matched to a gene: 5. Germline CDR1 SGHTA, CDR2 FQGTGA. The CDR3 is 16 residues long. The CDR3 coding sequence is TGTGCCAGCAGCCGGGGACTAGCGGGGGGCCGAGAGACCCAGTACTTC. Translating it yields CASSRGLAGGRETQYF. The variable domain in full, completed from reference TRBV7-3 and TRBJ2-5, reads GAGVSQTPSNKVTEKGKYVELRCDPISGHTALYWYRQSLGQGPEFLIYFQGTGAADDSGLPNDRFFAVRPEGSVSTLKIQRTERGDSAVYLCASSRGLAGGRETQYFGPGTRLLVL.

The chain links TRBV9 to TRBJ1-6, with 7 bases identical to TRBD1. The CDR3 runs 15 residues. V was clipped by 3 bases and J by 7 bases; unmatched bases: 7. Germline CDR1 reads SGDLS; CDR2 reads YYNGEE. The CDR3 nucleotides are TGTGCCAGCAGCGGCGACAGGGTTTGGAATTCACCCCTCCACTTT. This sequence encodes CASSGDRVWNSPLHF. Together with reference TRBV9 and TRBJ1-6, the CDR3 gives the full variable domain: DSGVTQTPKHLITATGQRVTLRCSPRSGDLSVYWYQQSLDQGLQFLIQYYNGEERAKGNILERFSAQQFPDLHSELNLSSLELGDSALYFCASSGDRVWNSPLHFGNGTRLTVT.

The chain employs TRBV7-9 and TRBJ2-7, with D perhaps TRBD1 (5 bases). Germline V gives CDR1 SEHNR, CDR2 FQNEAQ (reference sequence). The V end lost 2 bases, the J end lost 12 bases, and 14 bases lay between the germline ends. The CDR3 runs 12 residues. As DNA, the CDR3 is TGTGCCAGCAGCTTAATCGGGCAGGGAATGTACTTC. It codes for CASSLIGQGMYF.